The rows below give T cell receptor beta chains drawn from one sample of a study of T cell repertoires and Cas9 in healthy adults. This table comes from immunoSEQ multiplex PCR, and its TCRdb copy is limited to in-frame clones, with some not included. The sample has 13,000 to 15,000 clones; around 86% are singletons. The sequencing input was Tregs (CD4+, CD25+, CD127-, CD137-, CD154-) from PBMCs; culture status not recorded. The receptor source for this set is a human donor in good health. Each CDR3 is given with its conserved first and last residue. The D gene is left open where the match is weak. Some rows mark clone size as missing; the rest say once, few, many or name a class of expanded clone.

-	-	TRBV28	TRBJ1-1	TGTGCCAGCAGTTGGGCATACGGGGGAGAATTCACTGAAGCTTTCTTT	CASSWAYGGEFTEAFF
-	TRBD1	TRBV18	TRBJ1-5	TGTGCCAGCTCACCATCAGGGGGGTATAGCAATCAGCCCCAGCATTTT	CASSPSGGYSNQPQHF
-	TRBD2	TRBV6-6	TRBJ2-3	TGTGCCAGCATGGCTAGCGGGGGGCGGACAGATACGCAGTATTTT	CASMASGGRTDTQYF
once	-	TRBV6-1	TRBJ2-3	TGTGCCAGCAGTGAAGCGAAATCAGATACGCAGTATTTT	CASSEAKSDTQYF
once	-	TRBV11-3	TRBJ2-3	TGTGCCAGCAGCTTAGGAATTCGACAGGGCACAGATACGCAGTATTTT	CASSLGIRQGTDTQYF
-	-	TRBV7-2	TRBJ2-7	TGTGCCAGCAGCTTTGAGGGGGGGCGCTACGAGCAGTACTTC	CASSFEGGRYEQYF
-	-	TRBV6-5	TRBJ2-1	TGTGCCAGCAGTTACAGGGGGGACAATGAGCAGTTCTTC	CASSYRGDNEQFF
few	TRBD1	TRBV9	TRBJ1-4	TGTGCCAGCAGCAAACAGGGGGGTGCTAATGAAAAACTGTTTTTT	CASSKQGGANEKLFF
-	-	TRBV25-1	TRBJ1-2	TGTGCCAGCAGGGGGCGCGGGGGGGATGGCTACACCTTC	CASRGRGGDGYTF
-	-	TRBV6-1	TRBJ2-7	TGTGCCAGCAGTATGACTAGTGGGGCCTACGAGCAGTACTTC	CASSMTSGAYEQYF
-	-	TRBV7-2	TRBJ2-2	TGTGCCAGCAGCTTTAGGGGGGGCGGCACCGGGGAGCTGTTTTTT	CASSFRGGGTGELFF
-	TRBD1	TRBV25-1	TRBJ1-5	TGTGCCAGCAGCGCCAGTGGGACAGAGAATCAGCCCCAGCATTTT	CASSASGTENQPQHF
few	-	TRBV7-9	TRBJ1-5	TGTGCCAGCAGCCCGGGGGGGGTTGACAATCAGCCCCAGCATTTT	CASSPGGVDNQPQHF
once	-	TRBV19	TRBJ2-7	TGTGCCAGTAGTATACGGGTAACCTACGAGCAGTACTTC	CASSIRVTYEQYF
-	-	TRBV5-5	TRBJ2-5	TGTGCCAGCAGCTTGGGCTCTAAAGAGACCCAGTACTTC	CASSLGSKETQYF
-	TRBD2	TRBV11-2	TRBJ2-1	TGTGCCAGCAGCTTAGATCTAGTTGGCGCGCAGCGGGGTGAGCAGTTCTTC	CASSLDLVGAQRGEQFF
few	TRBD1	TRBV6-5	TRBJ2-1	TGTGCCAGCACCGAAATCCCACAGGGGGAGCAGTTCTTC	CASTEIPQGEQFF
-	TRBD1	TRBV19	TRBJ1-5	TGTGCCAGTACCCCGGACAGGGAAGATCAGCCCCAGCATTTT	CASTPDREDQPQHF
-	-	TRBV11-2	TRBJ2-2	TGTGCCAGCAGCTTAGTGTCGTTCAGGGCGATCTACGGGGAGCTGTTTTTT	CASSLVSFRAIYGELFF
-	TRBD1	TRBV9	TRBJ1-2	TGTGCCAGCAGCGTAGGGCCACAGGGGGATGGCTACACCTTC	CASSVGPQGDGYTF
-	-	TRBV11-2	TRBJ1-1	TGTGCCAGCAGCCCAGGAGGGAGGGTTGCTGAAGCTTTCTTT	CASSPGGRVAEAFF
few	-	TRBV9	TRBJ1-5	TGTGCCAGCAGCGTAGGTCCAGGGCCCAATCAGCCCCAGCATTTT	CASSVGPGPNQPQHF
-	-	TRBV18	TRBJ1-4	TGTGCCAGCTCACCCTCAGTTGCAACTAATGAAAAACTGTTTTTT	CASSPSVATNEKLFF
-	-	TRBV5-5	TRBJ1-6	TGTGCCAGCAGCTTGGCTGGGTTATTGTCGGTATCACCCCTCCACTTT	CASSLAGLLSVSPLHF
-	TRBD2	TRBV11-2	TRBJ2-1	TGTGCCAGCAGCACGGGGGTAGCGGGGGCCAATGAGCAGTTCTTC	CASSTGVAGANEQFF
-	-	TRBV6-5	TRBJ1-4	TGTGCCAGCAGTTTCCACGGGGGAGGGGATGAAAAACTGTTTTTT	CASSFHGGGDEKLFF
-	-	TRBV10-3	TRBJ1-5	TGTGCCATCAGTGTGGAAGGGGGCAATCAGCCCCAGCATTTT	CAISVEGGNQPQHF
-	-	TRBV5-6	TRBJ1-4	TGTGCCAGCAGCTTGGGACAGCCGAATGAAAAACTGTTTTTT	CASSLGQPNEKLFF
once	-	TRBV2	TRBJ2-1	TGTGCCAGCAAATACCTCGCCCAAACTTACAATGAGCAGTTCTTC	CASKYLAQTYNEQFF
few	-	TRBV20-1	TRBJ1-1	TGCAGTGGGGACGGGACCGAAGCTTTCTTT	CSGDGTEAFF
-	TRBD1	TRBV2	TRBJ2-7	TGTGCCAGCATTCCGGGACAGGGACCCTACGAGCAGTACTTC	CASIPGQGPYEQYF
-	TRBD1	TRBV28	TRBJ2-2	TGTGCCAGCAGTTTAATACCCGGGACAGGCACCGGGGAGCTGTTTTTT	CASSLIPGTGTGELFF
-	-	TRBV5-4	TRBJ1-2	TGTGCCAGCAGCTTGCAGGGGAGTAACTATGGCTACACCTTC	CASSLQGSNYGYTF
-	-	TRBV7-9	TRBJ2-2	TGTGCCAGCAGCTTATTCAGCGGGCGATCGAACACCGGGGAGCTGTTTTTT	CASSLFSGRSNTGELFF
-	-	TRBV2	TRBJ1-2	TGTGCCAGCAGCTTTTGGCGAGGCTACACCTTC	CASSFWRGYTF
-	-	TRBV15	TRBJ1-2	TGTGCCACCAGCAGAGATCAGGGGGGCTACACCTTC	CATSRDQGGYTF
-	TRBD1	TRBV5-1	TRBJ2-5	TGCGCCAGCAGCTTGGGGACAGGGGGCATTGAGACCCAGTACTTC	CASSLGTGGIETQYF
-	TRBD2	TRBV4-1	TRBJ2-6	TGCGCCAGCAGCCAAGATCTCGCGGGGGGGCTGGCCAACGTCCTGACTTTC	CASSQDLAGGLANVLTF
-	TRBD2	TRBV9	TRBJ2-3	TGTGCCAGCAGCGTCCACCGGGGGGTGAGGTATTTT	CASSVHRGVRYF
-	-	TRBV19	TRBJ2-7	TGTGCCAGTTCTAGAGCGTGGGGGGCCTACGAGCAGTACTTC	CASSRAWGAYEQYF
-	-	TRBV1	TRBJ1-6	TGCACCAGCAGCCAAGATAGCAGCTCCTATAATTCACCCCTCCACTTT	CTSSQDSSSYNSPLHF
-	-	TRBV9	TRBJ2-5	TGTGCCAGCAGCGTAGGAACTCAACAAGAGACCCAGTACTTC	CASSVGTQQETQYF
-	-	TRBV4-1	TRBJ2-1	TGCGCCAGCAGCCCTAAACGGCCCTTCCTAGTTTCCCCCTACAATGAGCAGTTCTTC	CASSPKRPFLVSPYNEQFF
-	-	TRBV19	TRBJ1-1	TGTGCCAGTAGTATTTCGGCGGGAGAAGCTTTCTTT	CASSISAGEAFF
-	-	TRBV11-2	TRBJ2-1	TGTGCCAGCAGCTTAGATAGAAACAATGAGCAGTTCTTC	CASSLDRNNEQFF
-	TRBD2	TRBV9	TRBJ2-1	TGTGCCAGCAGCGCGGGAGCGGGGGTACAGAATGAGCAGTTCTTC	CASSAGAGVQNEQFF
-	TRBD2	TRBV2	TRBJ2-1	TGTGCCAGCAGTGTGGGAGCGGGGGGGCTAAGGAACAATGAGCAGTTCTTC	CASSVGAGGLRNNEQFF
-	-	TRBV10-3	TRBJ1-3	TGTGCCATCAGTGATAATCCGGACATTTTCTCTGGAAACACCATATATTTT	CAISDNPDIFSGNTIYF
-	TRBD1	TRBV11-2	TRBJ2-7	TGTGCCAGCAGCGCCGGGACAGGGGGCAGTAGTGGGTACTTC	CASSAGTGGSSGYF
-	TRBD1	TRBV2	TRBJ1-1	TGTGCCAGCAGCGCAAGGACAGGAGTGAACACTGAAGCTTTCTTT	CASSARTGVNTEAFF
-	-	TRBV4-1	TRBJ1-2	TGCGCCAGCAGCCAAGGCCTGGGACGGTCAAACTATGGCTACACCTTC	CASSQGLGRSNYGYTF
-	TRBD1	TRBV6-1	TRBJ2-5	TGTGCCAGCAGTGAAATAACAGGGGGCTGGCAGACCCAGTACTTC	CASSEITGGWQTQYF
once	-	TRBV29-1	TRBJ2-1	TGCAGCGTTGGAAAAGCCCATGAGCAGTTCTTC	CSVGKAHEQFF
-	-	TRBV12-5	TRBJ2-2	TGTGCTAGTGGTTCCTCCGTTACCGGGGAGCTGTTTTTT	CASGSSVTGELFF
-	-	TRBV19	TRBJ1-5	TGTGCCAGTAGCCCCCTGGGCCGGGATGGGCAGCCCCAGCATTTT	CASSPLGRDGQPQHF